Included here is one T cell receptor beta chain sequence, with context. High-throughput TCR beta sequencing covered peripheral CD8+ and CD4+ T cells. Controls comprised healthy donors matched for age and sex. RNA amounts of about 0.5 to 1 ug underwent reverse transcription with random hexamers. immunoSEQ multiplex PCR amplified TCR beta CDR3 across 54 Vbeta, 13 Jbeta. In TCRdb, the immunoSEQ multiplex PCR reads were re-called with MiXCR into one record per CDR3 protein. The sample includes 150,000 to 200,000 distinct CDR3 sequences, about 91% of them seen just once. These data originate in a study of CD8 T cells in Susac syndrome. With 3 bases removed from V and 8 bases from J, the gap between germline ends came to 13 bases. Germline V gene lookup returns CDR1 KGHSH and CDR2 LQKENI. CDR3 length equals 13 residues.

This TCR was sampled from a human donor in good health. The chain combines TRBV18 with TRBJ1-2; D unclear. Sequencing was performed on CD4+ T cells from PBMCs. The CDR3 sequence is CASSPADAGGYTF. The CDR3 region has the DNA TGTGCCAGCTCACCGGCGGACGCTGGAGGCTACACCTTC.